The 9 T cell receptor beta chains listed next were all sequenced from one sample in a study of T cell responses to AZD1222 COVID-19 vaccine. The data were produced by immunoSEQ multiplex PCR, yet TCRdb's version contains in-frame clones alone and is incomplete. The sample holds 100,000 to 150,000 clones, 87% seen once. The sample consisted of peripheral blood, taken on day 0 of AZD1222 vaccination. These receptors were collected from an adult in good health.

V usage is TRBV29-1 and J usage is TRBJ2-1; D possibly corresponds to TRBD1 (5 bases). This CDR3 comprises 13 residues. Trimming took 6 bases from V and 7 from J, leaving 16 bases between them. Per the germline V gene, CDR1 is SQVTM and CDR2 is ANQGSEA. In DNA, the CDR3 is TGCAGCGTACGGGCCCCTCAGGGAAATGAGCAGTTCTTC. Protein: CSVRAPQGNEQFF.

The CDR3 reads CASSFTGQGSEAFF. CDR3 DNA sequence: TGCGCCAGCAGCTTTACGGGACAGGGCTCTGAAGCTTTCTTT. The rearrangement joins TRBV5-1 to TRBJ1-1; 9 bases map to TRBD1. J was trimmed by 6 bases and V by 2 bases; bases with no gene match: 5. The CDR3 extends over 14 amino acids. Germline V gives CDR1 SGHRS, CDR2 YFSETQ.

This sequence joins TRBV5-5 and TRBJ1-1; D call uncertain. This CDR3 comprises 14 residues. Germline values: CDR1 SGHKS, CDR2 YYEKEE (reference sequence). V lost 4 bases and J 0 bases, leaving 10 bases between the germline ends. CDR3: CASSPVVMNTEAFF. CDR3 DNA sequence: TGTGCCAGCAGCCCGGTGGTCATGAACACTGAAGCTTTCTTT.

The chain has TRBV5-1 and TRBJ1-1; perhaps TRBD1 as D (5 bases). The CDR3 length is 16 residues. Trimming shortened V by 0 bases and J by 1 base, and 13 bases separated the two germline ends. Germline V gene lookup returns CDR1 SGHRS and CDR2 YFSETQ. The CDR3 sequence: CASSLEGLSRNTEAFF. For the CDR3, the DNA is TGCGCCAGCAGCTTGGAGGGGCTCAGCAGGAACACTGAAGCTTTCTTT.

V is TRBV9 and J is TRBJ2-3, with 9 bases identical to TRBD2. Germline V gives CDR1 SGDLS, CDR2 YYNGEE. Trimming took 0 bases from V and 5 from J; bases not matched to a gene: 7. The CDR3 spans 16 residues. The CDR3 reads CASSVVPAGGRDTQYF. The CDR3 DNA reads TGTGCCAGCAGCGTAGTCCCAGCGGGGGGACGAGATACGCAGTATTTT.

This sequence joins TRBV19 and TRBJ1-6; TRBD1 agrees at 7 bases. V was pared by 3 bases and J by 6 bases, with 2 bases of the junction left unmatched. CDR3 length: 14 amino acids. Germline CDR1 and CDR2: LNHDA and SQIVND (reference sequence). The CDR3 is CASSMYRGNSPLHF. CDR3 in DNA: TGTGCCAGTAGTATGTACAGGGGTAATTCACCCCTCCACTTT.

This chain connects TRBV27 to TRBJ2-7; 7 bases fit TRBD1. This CDR3 contains 13 residues. The V segment lost 5 bases and the J segment 4 bases; nucleotides outside the gene matches: 5. In germline, CDR1 is MNHEY, CDR2 SMNVEV (reference sequence). The CDR3 region has the DNA TGTGCCAGCAGTCCGGGGACAGAGTACGAGCAGTACTTC. Translated: CASSPGTEYEQYF.

The chain uses TRBV6-5 and TRBJ2-2, with D unclear. V was trimmed by 7 bases and J by 7 bases, leaving 13 bases between them. In germline, CDR1 is MNHEY, CDR2 SVGAGI. This CDR3 region has 13 residues. The CDR3 region has the DNA TGTGCCAGCAAAGTCAGTATCAGCGGGGAGCTGTTTTTT. This gives the protein CASKVSISGELFF.

The chain joins TRBV7-9 to TRBJ1-1; no clear D gene. The CDR3 is 13 residues long. V was trimmed by 10 bases and J by 6 bases, leaving 18 bases between them. The germline CDR1 and CDR2 sequences are SEHNR and FQNEAQ (reference sequence). Here the CDR3 reads CATTLNTMAEAFF. The DNA of the CDR3 is TGTGCCACTACCCTGAACACGATGGCTGAAGCTTTCTTT.